Detailed here is one TCR beta chain. Antigen unknown. This CDR3 comprises 16 residues. Trimming cost V 3 bases and J 1 base; bases outside gene matches: 4. Germline CDR1 MNHEY, CDR2 SMNVEV (reference sequence). The study ran its PCR with 60 Vbeta and 13 Jbeta primers. Data came from immunoSEQ multiplex PCR; TCRdb stores just in-frame clones and leaves some out. The sample holds approximately 110,000 clones. The sample belongs to a study of cytomegalovirus exposure and HLA in healthy donors. Study information: A preliminary data release comprised approximately 85 million unique TCRs obtained from HLA-typed donors. Study results and caveats: Later analysis indicated greater clonal expansion among HLA-associated TCR beta chains than among equally common other chains.

The chain employs TRBV27 and TRBJ2-5; 11 bases align to TRBD2. The clonotype was recovered from a man younger than 35 in good health and CMV-seronegative. Material: PBMCs. For the CDR3, the DNA is TGTGCCAGCAGTTTCTCTGGGACTAGCGGCCAAGAGACCCAGTACTTC. Its translation: CASSFSGTSGQETQYF.